This TCR beta chain was obtained from a study of graft-versus-host responses after intestinal transplantation. TCRdb keeps only in-frame clones here, not all; method: immunoSEQ multiplex PCR. This table holds about 120,000 clones, 90% to 95% found once. As for this clone: Its antigen is unknown.

Germline CDR1 is SGHVS and CDR2 is FNYEAQ. Trimming pared 5 bases from V and 4 bases from J, leaving 17 bases between. This CDR3 spans 15 amino acids. Points from the study as a whole: Allografts of one patient group, those with graft-donor T cell macrochimerism, had high graft-versus-host to host-versus-graft clonal ratios.

This TCR was sampled from a human donor who received an intestinal transplant. The V call is TRBV7-6, the J call TRBJ1-2; D is ambiguous. The starting material was unstimulated CD8+ T cells sorted from spleen or lymph node cells, obtained before intestinal transplant. For the CDR3, the DNA is TGTGCCAGCAGCCCAGCCGCAGGAGGAGGCTATGGCTACACCTTC. It is translated as CASSPAAGGGYGYTF.